This is a list of T cell receptor beta chains from one sample in a study of PD-L1 blockade in urothelial cancer. The table came from immunoSEQ multiplex PCR; TCRdb's copy has only in-frame clones and leaves some out. Of roughly 40,000 clones listed, 81% are singletons. The source material was PBMCs, sampled around atezolizumab (anti-PD-L1) treatment. These receptors all stem from a man between 65 and 85 years old with urothelial cancer. CDR3s include the opening cysteine and the closing phenylalanine or tryptophan. D genes are given only for firm matches. Expanded clones are given a class, and other clones once, few, many or no size at all.

TRBV7-2	TRBJ1-2	NA	TRBD1	CASSLRGSGGHGYTF	TGTGCCAGCAGCTTAAGAGGGTCAGGGGGACATGGCTACACCTTC
TRBV9	TRBJ2-1	once	NA	CASSQSDNEQFF	TGTGCCAGCTCTCAGAGCGACAATGAGCAGTTCTTC
TRBV18	TRBJ1-1	medium-sized	NA	CASRQGLDTEAFF	TGTGCCAGCCGTCAGGGTCTGGACACTGAAGCTTTCTTT
TRBV19	TRBJ1-2	NA	NA	CASRDSNYGYTF	TGTGCCAGTAGGGACAGTAACTATGGCTACACCTTC
TRBV5-4	TRBJ1-1	NA	TRBD1	CASSSRQGHTEAFF	TGTGCCAGCAGCTCTAGACAGGGACACACTGAAGCTTTCTTT
TRBV6-1	TRBJ2-5	NA	TRBD2	CASNGLDAIWETQYF	TGTGCCAGCAACGGACTAGATGCCATCTGGGAGACCCAGTACTTC
TRBV29-1	TRBJ1-5	NA	NA	CSVVPGETGQPQHF	TGCAGCGTTGTCCCAGGGGAGACGGGTCAGCCCCAGCATTTT
TRBV21-1	TRBJ2-7	NA	NA	CASSKVDSGTEEQYF	TGTGCCAGCAGCAAAGTGGACAGCGGTACGGAGGAGCAGTACTTC
TRBV27	TRBJ2-4	once	NA	CASSLRSPPGQKNIQYF	TGTGCCAGCAGTTTAAGATCCCCCCCGGGACAAAAAAACATTCAGTACTTC
TRBV11-1	TRBJ2-7	NA	NA	CASSREQDEQYF	TGTGCCAGCAGCCGAGAACAGGACGAGCAGTACTTC
TRBV10-3	TRBJ1-1	NA	NA	CAISEAGEGDAEAFF	TGTGCCATCAGTGAGGCGGGGGAGGGGGACGCTGAAGCTTTCTTT
TRBV28	TRBJ2-2	NA	NA	CASSLSTANTGELFF	TGTGCCAGCAGTTTATCAACAGCTAACACCGGGGAGCTGTTTTTT
TRBV5-6	TRBJ1-1	NA	NA	CASSFGGDTEAFF	TGTGCCAGCAGCTTCGGGGGGGACACTGAAGCTTTCTTT
TRBV10-3	TRBJ1-1	NA	NA	CATIQSLNTEAFF	TGTGCCACTATACAGAGTCTGAACACTGAAGCTTTCTTT
TRBV7-7	TRBJ2-4	NA	TRBD1	CANPGTGNLAKNIQYF	TGTGCTAACCCCGGGACAGGCAACTTAGCCAAAAACATTCAGTACTTC
TRBV28	TRBJ2-1	NA	TRBD2	CASSPPIAGADNEQFF	TGTGCCAGCAGCCCTCCTATAGCGGGAGCCGACAATGAGCAGTTCTTC
TRBV5-5	TRBJ1-3	NA	NA	CASSLIGPGNAGNTIYF	TGTGCCAGCAGCTTGATCGGGCCGGGGAACGCTGGAAACACCATATATTTT
TRBV7-2	TRBJ1-5	NA	TRBD1	CASSPGQISNQPQHF	TGTGCCAGCAGCCCGGGACAGATTTCCAATCAGCCCCAGCATTTT
TRBV7-8	TRBJ1-5	NA	TRBD1	CASSPGQGFELSPQPQHF	TGTGCCAGCAGCCCGGGACAGGGTTTTGAACTATCCCCGCAGCCCCAGCATTTT
TRBV29-1	TRBJ2-5	NA	NA	CSVGPALRQETQYF	TGCAGCGTTGGCCCGGCCCTGCGGCAAGAGACCCAGTACTTC
TRBV11-3	TRBJ2-1	NA	NA	CASSLPDTNEQFF	TGTGCCAGCAGCTTACCGGACACCAATGAGCAGTTCTTC
TRBV19	TRBJ1-4	NA	NA	CASSTSTVPNEKLFF	TGTGCCAGTAGTACCTCGACAGTTCCTAATGAAAAACTGTTTTTT
TRBV11-2	TRBJ1-2	NA	TRBD1	CASSSTGTAYGYTF	TGTGCCAGCAGCTCTACTGGGACAGCCTATGGCTACACCTTC
TRBV28	TRBJ2-7	NA	TRBD2	CASSPASGGGGQYF	TGTGCCAGCAGTCCTGCTAGCGGGGGAGGAGGGCAGTACTTC